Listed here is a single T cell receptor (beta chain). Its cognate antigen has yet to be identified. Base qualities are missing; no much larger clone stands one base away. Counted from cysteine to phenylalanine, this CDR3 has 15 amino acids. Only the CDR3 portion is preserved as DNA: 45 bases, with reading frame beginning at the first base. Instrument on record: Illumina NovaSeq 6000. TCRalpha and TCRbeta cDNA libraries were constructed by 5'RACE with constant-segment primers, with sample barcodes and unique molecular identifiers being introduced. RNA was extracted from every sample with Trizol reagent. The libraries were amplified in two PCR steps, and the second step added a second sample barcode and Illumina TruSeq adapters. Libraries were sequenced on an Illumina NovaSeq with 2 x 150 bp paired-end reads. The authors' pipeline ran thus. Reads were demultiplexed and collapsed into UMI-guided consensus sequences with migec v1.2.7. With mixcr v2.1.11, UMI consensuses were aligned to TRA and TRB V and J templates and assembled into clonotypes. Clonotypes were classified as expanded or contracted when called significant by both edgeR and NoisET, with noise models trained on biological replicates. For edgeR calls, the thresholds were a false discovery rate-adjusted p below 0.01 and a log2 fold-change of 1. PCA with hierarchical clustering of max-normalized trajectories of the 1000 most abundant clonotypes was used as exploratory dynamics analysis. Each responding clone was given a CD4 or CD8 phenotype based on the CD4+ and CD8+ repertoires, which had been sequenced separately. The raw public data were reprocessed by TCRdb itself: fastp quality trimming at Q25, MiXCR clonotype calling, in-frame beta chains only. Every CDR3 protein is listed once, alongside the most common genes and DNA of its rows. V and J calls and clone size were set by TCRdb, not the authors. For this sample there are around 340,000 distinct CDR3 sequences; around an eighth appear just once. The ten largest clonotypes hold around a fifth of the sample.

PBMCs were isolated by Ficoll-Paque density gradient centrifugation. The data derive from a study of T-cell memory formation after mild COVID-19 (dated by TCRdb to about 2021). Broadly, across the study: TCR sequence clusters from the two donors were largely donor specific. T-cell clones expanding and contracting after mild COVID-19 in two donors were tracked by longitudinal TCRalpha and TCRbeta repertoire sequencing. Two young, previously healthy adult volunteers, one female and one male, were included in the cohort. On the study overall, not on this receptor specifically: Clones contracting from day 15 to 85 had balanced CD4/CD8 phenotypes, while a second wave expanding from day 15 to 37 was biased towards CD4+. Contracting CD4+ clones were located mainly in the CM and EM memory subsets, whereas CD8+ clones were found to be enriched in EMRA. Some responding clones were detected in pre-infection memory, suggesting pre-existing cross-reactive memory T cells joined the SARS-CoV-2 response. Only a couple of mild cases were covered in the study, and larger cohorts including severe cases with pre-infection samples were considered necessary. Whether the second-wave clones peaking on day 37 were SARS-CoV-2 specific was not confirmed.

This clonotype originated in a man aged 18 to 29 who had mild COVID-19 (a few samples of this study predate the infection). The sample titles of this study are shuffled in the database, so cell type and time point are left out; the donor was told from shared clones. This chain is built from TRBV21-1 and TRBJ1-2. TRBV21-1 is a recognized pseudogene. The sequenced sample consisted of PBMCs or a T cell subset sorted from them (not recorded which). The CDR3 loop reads CASSKPLRADRGYTF. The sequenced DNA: TGTGCCAGCAGCAAACCCCTCCGAGCGGACCGGGGCTACACCTTC.